This TCR beta chain was captured in a study of CD8+ T cells in alopecia areata. Across the study: Tofacitinib was given for 6 to 18 months, then stopped for 6 months. Study-wide findings and caveats: Numerous clones, expanded in lesions, remained in scalp and blood during tofacitinib.

The CDR3 has 13 residues. CDR1 is SGHRS, CDR2 YFSETQ, per germline. Trimming removed 7 bases at V and 5 bases at J, with 15 bases between. In each case, RNA was isolated and then reverse transcribed into cDNA as the sequencing template. Data came from immunoSEQ multiplex PCR; TCRdb stores just in-frame clones and leaves some out. The sample has more than 200,000 clones, around two fifths seen once. This clone has more than one count but fewer than ten. Its antigen is still unknown. Treatment here: oral pan-JAK inhibitor, 5-10 mg twice daily. The TCR was taken from a human donor with alopecia areata. Sample: CD4+ T cells sorted from blood, taken at approximately week 36, from a patient treated with tofacitinib. The genes are TRBV5-1 and TRBJ2-5; D unresolved. The CDR3 loop is CASARSPEETQYF. CDR3 DNA: TGCGCCAGCGCCCGAAGTCCGGAGGAGACCCAGTACTTC.